The 9 T cell receptor beta chains reported below all come from one sample, sequenced in a study of vaccination and CD4 T cells after COVID-19. These receptors' targets are unknown. Treatment meaning: approximately 9-day PBMC culture with coronavirus spike peptide pools or control peptides (ViraFEST assay). The Oncomine TCR Beta short-read assay sequenced DNA from cultured CD4+ T cells. TCRdb passed the PCR reads through MiXCR, listing each CDR3 protein once. The sample records over 8,500 distinct CDR3 sequences, roughly a fifth being singletons. The specimen was CD4+ T cells from blood, cultured in vitro, collected after SARS-CoV-2 vaccination. These receptor sequences come from a human donor who had recovered from COVID-19.

The gene calls are TRBV7-9 and TRBJ1-1; D is ambiguous. This CDR3 is built from 15 residues. With 5 bases removed from V and 0 bases from J, the gap between germline ends came to 13 bases. Germline V lookup: CDR1 SEHNR, CDR2 FQNEAQ (reference sequence). The CDR3 DNA reads TGTGCCAGCAGCAAAGACATGACCCTGAACACTGAAGCTTTCTTT. It specifies CASSKDMTLNTEAFF.

This chain links TRBV28 with TRBJ2-4; a possible D gene is TRBD1 (5 bases). Germline CDR1 and CDR2: MDHEN and SYDVKM. The CDR3 contains 14 residues. V lost 6 bases and J lost 0, with 9 bases in between. The CDR3 DNA follows: TGTGCCAGCAGAGTAGGGGTAGCCAAAAACATTCAGTACTTC. Translating it yields CASRVGVAKNIQYF. Full variable domain (rest looked up from reference TRBV28 and TRBJ2-4): DVKVTQSSRYLVKRTGEKVFLECVQDMDHENMFWYRQDPGLGLRLIYFSYDVKMKEKGDIPEGYSVSREKKERFSLILESASTNQTSMYLCASRVGVAKNIQYFGAGTRLSVL.

The rearrangement joins TRBV7-2 to TRBJ1-4, with D unclear. Germline CDR1 is SGHTA and CDR2 is FQGNSA. V lost 4 bases and J 10 bases, leaving 13 bases between the germline ends. This CDR3 has 13 amino acids. As DNA, the CDR3 is TGTGCCAGCAGCTCCCCTCCCTCAGGAAAACTGTTTTTT. Protein: CASSSPPSGKLFF.

This clonotype has just a few counts. The V and J genes are TRBV20-1 and TRBJ2-5; the D is unclear. The V and J ends lost 3 bases and 1 base respectively, with 6 bases between them. Germline CDR1 reads DFQATT; CDR2 reads SNEGSKA (reference sequence). This CDR3 is 12 amino acids long. The CDR3 loop reads CSASPLQETQYF. The DNA for the CDR3 is TGCAGTGCTAGCCCCCTCCAAGAGACCCAGTACTTC.

This chain links TRBV7-2 with TRBJ2-5; D uncertain. This CDR3 comprises 15 residues. With 5 bases removed from V and 1 base from J, the gap between germline ends came to 14 bases. Germline CDR1 reads SGHTA; CDR2 reads FQGNSA. CDR3 nucleotide sequence: TGTGCCAGCAGCCTGACGACACTGACCCAAGAGACCCAGTACTTC. This sequence encodes CASSLTTLTQETQYF.

V gene TRBV5-1 combines with J gene TRBJ2-5; 8 positions agree with TRBD1. With V trimmed by 5 bases and J by 4 bases, 4 bases remained unmatched. This CDR3 region has 13 residues. The V gene's germline CDR1 is SGHRS and CDR2 YFSETQ. The CDR3 DNA reads TGCGCCAGCAGTACAGGGGGAGGAGAGACCCAGTACTTC. It codes for CASSTGGGETQYF. The variable domain in full, with the rest retrieved from reference TRBV5-1 and TRBJ2-5, is KAGVTQTPRYLIKTRGQQVTLSCSPISGHRSVSWYQQTPGQGLQFLFEYFSETQRNKGNFPGRFSGRQFSNSRSEMNVSTLELGDSALYLCASSTGGGETQYFGPGTRLLVL.

This clonotype was counted a few times. The chain links TRBV24-1 to TRBJ2-2; 7 bases are a match to TRBD1. This CDR3 is 17 amino acids long. CDR1 KGHDR and CDR2 SFDVKD come from the germline V gene. V shed 0 bases, J shed 7 bases, and the junction held 10 bases outside the gene matches. CDR3 loop: CATSDLRGTGAYGELFF. CDR3 sequence (DNA): TGTGCCACCAGTGATTTGAGGGGAACAGGGGCCTACGGGGAGCTGTTTTTT.

To note about this clonotype: Possible read error: a much larger clone is one base away. The J gene is TRBJ1-1, the V gene TRBV20-1; D is undetermined. The CDR3 extends over 12 amino acids. V was shortened by 5 bases and J by 3 bases, with 10 bases between the two germline ends. Germline CDR1 and CDR2: DFQATT and SNEGSKA (reference sequence). Written as DNA, the CDR3 is TGCAGTGCTCATCGGACGGACACTGAAGCTTTCTTT. This sequence encodes CSAHRTDTEAFF.

This chain uses TRBV29-1 with TRBJ2-7; tentative D call: TRBD2 (6 bases). The CDR3 is made up of 12 amino acids. From germline, CDR1 is SQVTM and CDR2 ANQGSEA. The ends were cut back, 4 bases at V and 6 bases at J, with 13 bases in the middle. CDR3 sequence: CSVGQGGGEQYF. In nucleotides, the CDR3 is TGCAGCGTTGGGCAGGGAGGTGGCGAGCAGTACTTC.